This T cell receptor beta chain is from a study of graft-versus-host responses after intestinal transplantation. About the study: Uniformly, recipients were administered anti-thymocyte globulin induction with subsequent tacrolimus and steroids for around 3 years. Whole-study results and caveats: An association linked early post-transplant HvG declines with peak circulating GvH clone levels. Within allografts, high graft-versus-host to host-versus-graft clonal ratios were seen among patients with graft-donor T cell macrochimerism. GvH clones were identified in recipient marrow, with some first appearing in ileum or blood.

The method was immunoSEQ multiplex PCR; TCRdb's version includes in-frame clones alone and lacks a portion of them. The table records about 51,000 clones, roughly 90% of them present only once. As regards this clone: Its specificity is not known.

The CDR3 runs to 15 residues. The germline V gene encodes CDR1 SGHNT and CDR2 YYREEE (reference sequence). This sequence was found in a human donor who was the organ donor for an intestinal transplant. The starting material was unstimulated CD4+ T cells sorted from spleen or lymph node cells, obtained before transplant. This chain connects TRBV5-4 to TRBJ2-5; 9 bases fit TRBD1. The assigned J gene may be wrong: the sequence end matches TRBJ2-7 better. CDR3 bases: TGTGCCAGCAGCTTGGGGGGACAGGGAAACTACGAGCAGTACTTC. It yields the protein CASSLGGQGNYEQYF.